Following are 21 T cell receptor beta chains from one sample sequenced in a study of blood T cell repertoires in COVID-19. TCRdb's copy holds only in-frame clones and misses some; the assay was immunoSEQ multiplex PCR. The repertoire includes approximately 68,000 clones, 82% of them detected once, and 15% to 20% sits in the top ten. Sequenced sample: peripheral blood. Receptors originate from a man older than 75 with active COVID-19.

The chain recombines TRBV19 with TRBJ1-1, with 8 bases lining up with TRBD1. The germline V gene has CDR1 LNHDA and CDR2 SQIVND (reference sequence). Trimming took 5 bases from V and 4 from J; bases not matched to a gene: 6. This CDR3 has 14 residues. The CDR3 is CASSLGTGRTEAFF. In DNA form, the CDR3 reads TGTGCCAGTAGTCTAGGGACAGGACGCACTGAAGCTTTCTTT.

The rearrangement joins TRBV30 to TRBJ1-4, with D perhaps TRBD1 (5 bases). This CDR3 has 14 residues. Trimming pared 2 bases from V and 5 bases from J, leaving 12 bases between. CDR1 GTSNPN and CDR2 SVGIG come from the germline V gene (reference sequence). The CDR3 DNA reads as TGTGCCTGGAGTAAAGGACACCAAAATGAAAAACTGTTTTTT. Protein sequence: CAWSKGHQNEKLFF.

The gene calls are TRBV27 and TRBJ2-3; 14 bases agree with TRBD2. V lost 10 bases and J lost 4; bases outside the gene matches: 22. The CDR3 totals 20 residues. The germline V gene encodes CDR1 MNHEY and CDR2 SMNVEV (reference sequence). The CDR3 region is CAMRHATRGTSGSRADTQYF. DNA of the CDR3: TGTGCCATGAGGCACGCTACTAGGGGGACTAGCGGGAGTAGGGCAGATACGCAGTATTTT.

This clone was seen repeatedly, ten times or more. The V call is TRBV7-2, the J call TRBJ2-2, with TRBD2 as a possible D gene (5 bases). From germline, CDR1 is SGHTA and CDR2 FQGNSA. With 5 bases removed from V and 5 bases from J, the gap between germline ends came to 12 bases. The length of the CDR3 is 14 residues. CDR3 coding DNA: TGTGCCAGCAGCCCTGGACTGAGGACCGGGGAGCTGTTTTTT. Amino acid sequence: CASSPGLRTGELFF. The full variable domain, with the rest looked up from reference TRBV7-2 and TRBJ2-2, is GAGVSQSPSNKVTEKGKDVELRCDPISGHTALYWYRQSLGQGLEFLIYFQGNSAPDKSGLPSDRFSAERTGGSVSTLTIQRTQQEDSAVYLCASSPGLRTGELFFGEGSRLTVL.

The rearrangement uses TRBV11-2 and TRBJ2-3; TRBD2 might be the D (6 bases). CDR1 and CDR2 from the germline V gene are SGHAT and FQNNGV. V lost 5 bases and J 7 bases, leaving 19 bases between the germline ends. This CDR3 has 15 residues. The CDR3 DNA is TGTGCCAGCAGCGAGATGGAGAGGGGCGGGAATACGCAGTATTTT. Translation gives CASSEMERGGNTQYF.

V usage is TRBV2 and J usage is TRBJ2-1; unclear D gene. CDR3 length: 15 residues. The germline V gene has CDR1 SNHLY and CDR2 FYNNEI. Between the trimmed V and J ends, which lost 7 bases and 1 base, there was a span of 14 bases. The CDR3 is CASTKNKVSYNEQFF. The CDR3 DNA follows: TGTGCCAGCACCAAGAACAAAGTATCCTACAATGAGCAGTTCTTC.

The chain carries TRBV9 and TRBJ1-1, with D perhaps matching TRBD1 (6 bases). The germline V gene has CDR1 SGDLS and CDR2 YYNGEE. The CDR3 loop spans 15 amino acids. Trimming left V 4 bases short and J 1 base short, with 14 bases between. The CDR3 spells CASSLRTESNTEAFF. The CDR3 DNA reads TGTGCCAGCAGCCTAAGGACAGAGTCGAACACTGAAGCTTTCTTT.

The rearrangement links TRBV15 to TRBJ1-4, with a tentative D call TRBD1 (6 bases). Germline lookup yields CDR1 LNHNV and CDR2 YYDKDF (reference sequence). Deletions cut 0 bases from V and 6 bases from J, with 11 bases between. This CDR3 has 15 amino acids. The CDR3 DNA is TGTGCCACCAGCAGAGATAATTCAGGGGATGAAAAACTGTTTTTT. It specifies CATSRDNSGDEKLFF.

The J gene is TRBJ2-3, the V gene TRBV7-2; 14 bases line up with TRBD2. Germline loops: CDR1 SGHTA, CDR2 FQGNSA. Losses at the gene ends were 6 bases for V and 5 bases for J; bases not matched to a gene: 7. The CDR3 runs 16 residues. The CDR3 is CASRLGLAGAGDTQYF. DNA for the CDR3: TGTGCCAGCAGATTGGGACTAGCGGGAGCCGGAGATACGCAGTATTTT.

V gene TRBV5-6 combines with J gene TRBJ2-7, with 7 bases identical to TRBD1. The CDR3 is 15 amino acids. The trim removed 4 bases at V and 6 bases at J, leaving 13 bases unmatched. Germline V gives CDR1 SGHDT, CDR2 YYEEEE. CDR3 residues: CASSPTGQVFVEQYF. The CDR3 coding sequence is TGTGCCAGCAGCCCGACCGGACAGGTCTTTGTCGAGCAGTACTTC. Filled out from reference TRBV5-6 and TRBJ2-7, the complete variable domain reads DAGVTQSPTHLIKTRGQQVTLRCSPKSGHDTVSWYQQALGQGPQFIFQYYEEEERQRGNFPDRFSGHQFPNYSSELNVNALLLGDSALYLCASSPTGQVFVEQYFGPGTRLTVT.

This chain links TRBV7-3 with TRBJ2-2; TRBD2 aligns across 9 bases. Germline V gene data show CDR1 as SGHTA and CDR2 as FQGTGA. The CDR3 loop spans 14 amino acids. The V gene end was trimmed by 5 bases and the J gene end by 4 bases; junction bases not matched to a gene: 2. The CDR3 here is CASSQAGGTGELFF. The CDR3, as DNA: TGTGCCAGCAGCCAAGCGGGAGGCACCGGGGAGCTGTTTTTT.

The CDR3 spells CASSPDQGVFRNQPQHF. In DNA form, the CDR3 reads TGCGCCAGCAGCCCAGACCAAGGGGTCTTTAGGAATCAGCCCCAGCATTTT. The chain recombines TRBV4-1 with TRBJ1-5; possibly TRBD1 for D (5 bases). Looked up from germline, CDR1 is MGHRA and CDR2 is YSYEKL. Between the trimmed V and J ends, which lost 4 bases and 4 bases, there was a span of 20 bases. The CDR3 contains 17 residues.

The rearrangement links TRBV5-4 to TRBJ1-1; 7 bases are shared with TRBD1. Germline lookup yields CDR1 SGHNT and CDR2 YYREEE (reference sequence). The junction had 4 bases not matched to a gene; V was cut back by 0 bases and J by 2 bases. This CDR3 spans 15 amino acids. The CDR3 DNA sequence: TGTGCCAGCAGCTTGGAGGGACAGAGAAACACTGAAGCTTTCTTT. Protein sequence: CASSLEGQRNTEAFF.

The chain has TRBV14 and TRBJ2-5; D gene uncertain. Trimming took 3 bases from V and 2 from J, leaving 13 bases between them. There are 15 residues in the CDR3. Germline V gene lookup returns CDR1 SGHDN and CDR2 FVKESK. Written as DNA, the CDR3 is TGTGCCAGCAGCCAGGTCTTTGGTCAGCAAGAGACCCAGTACTTC. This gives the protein CASSQVFGQQETQYF.

The DNA of the CDR3 is TGTGCCAGCAGCCAGAACAGGGTTGATTCAGATACGCAGTATTTT. As protein: CASSQNRVDSDTQYF. This chain links TRBV7-3 with TRBJ2-3; D might be TRBD1 (6 bases). CDR1 is SGHTA and CDR2 is FQGTGA in the germline V gene. V lost 5 bases and J lost 4, with 16 bases in between. CDR3 length: 15 residues.

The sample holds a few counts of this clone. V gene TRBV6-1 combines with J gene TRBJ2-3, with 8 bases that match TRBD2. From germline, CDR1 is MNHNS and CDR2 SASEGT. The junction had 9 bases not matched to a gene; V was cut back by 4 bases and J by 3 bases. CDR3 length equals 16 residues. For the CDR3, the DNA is TGTGCCAGCAGTGCAGTAGCGGGGACCGAGACAGATACGCAGTATTTT. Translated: CASSAVAGTETDTQYF.

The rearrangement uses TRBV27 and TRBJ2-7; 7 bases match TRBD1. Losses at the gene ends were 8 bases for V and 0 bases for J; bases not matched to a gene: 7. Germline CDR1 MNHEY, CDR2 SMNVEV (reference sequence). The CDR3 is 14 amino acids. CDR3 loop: CASSNRGPSYEQYF. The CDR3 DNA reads TGTGCCAGCTCGAATAGGGGGCCCTCCTACGAGCAGTACTTC.

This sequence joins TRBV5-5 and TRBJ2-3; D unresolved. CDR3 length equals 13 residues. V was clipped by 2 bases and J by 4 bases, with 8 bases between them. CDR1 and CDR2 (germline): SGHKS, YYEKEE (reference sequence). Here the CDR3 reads CASSFVVADTQYF. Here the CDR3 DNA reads TGTGCCAGCAGCTTTGTTGTAGCAGATACGCAGTATTTT.

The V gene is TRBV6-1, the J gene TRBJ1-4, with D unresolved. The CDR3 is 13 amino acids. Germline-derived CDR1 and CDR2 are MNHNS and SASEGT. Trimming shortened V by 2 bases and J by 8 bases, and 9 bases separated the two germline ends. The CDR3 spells CASSERGSEKLFF. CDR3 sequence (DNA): TGTGCCAGCAGTGAACGGGGAAGCGAAAAACTGTTTTTT.

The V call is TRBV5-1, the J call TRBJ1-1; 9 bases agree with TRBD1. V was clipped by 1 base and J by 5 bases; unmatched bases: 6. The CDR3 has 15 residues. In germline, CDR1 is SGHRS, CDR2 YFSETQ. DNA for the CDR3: TGCGCCAGCAGCTTGTTACAGGGGGCGCGGACTGAAGCTTTCTTT. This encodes CASSLLQGARTEAFF.

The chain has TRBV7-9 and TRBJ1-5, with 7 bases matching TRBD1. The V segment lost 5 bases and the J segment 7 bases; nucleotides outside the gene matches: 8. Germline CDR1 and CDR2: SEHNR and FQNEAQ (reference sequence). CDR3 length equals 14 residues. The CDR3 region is CASSTTGAGQPQHF. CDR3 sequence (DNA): TGTGCCAGCAGCACAACAGGGGCTGGGCAGCCCCAGCATTTT. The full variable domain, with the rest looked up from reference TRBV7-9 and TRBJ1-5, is DTGVSQNPRHKITKRGQNVTFRCDPISEHNRLYWYRQTLGQGPEFLTYFQNEAQLEKSRLLSDRFSAERPKGSFSTLEIQRTEQGDSAMYLCASSTTGAGQPQHFGDGTRLSIL.